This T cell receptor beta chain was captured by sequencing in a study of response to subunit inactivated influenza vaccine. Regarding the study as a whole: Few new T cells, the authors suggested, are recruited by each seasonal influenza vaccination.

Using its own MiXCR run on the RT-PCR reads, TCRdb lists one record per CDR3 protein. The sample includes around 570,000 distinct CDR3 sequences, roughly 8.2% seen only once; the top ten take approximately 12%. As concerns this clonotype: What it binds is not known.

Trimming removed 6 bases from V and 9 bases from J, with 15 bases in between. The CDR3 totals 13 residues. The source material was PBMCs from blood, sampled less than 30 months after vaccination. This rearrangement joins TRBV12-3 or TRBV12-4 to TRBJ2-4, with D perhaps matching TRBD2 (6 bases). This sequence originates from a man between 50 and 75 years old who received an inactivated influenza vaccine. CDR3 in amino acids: CASRGTGIGIQYF. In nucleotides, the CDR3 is TGTGCCAGCAGAGGGACTGGCATTGGCATTCAGTACTTC.